Below, 21 T cell receptor beta chains from the same sample are listed, as sequenced in a study of molecular identifiers for immune sequencing clone quantification. TCRdb itself ran the PCR reads through MiXCR, one entry per CDR3 protein. The table lists approximately 550,000 distinct CDR3 sequences, roughly 25% of them singletons. The sample was naive CD8+ T cells from blood, with Jurkat cell RNA spiked in. The subset: FACS-sorted CD8+CD4-CCR7+CD45RA+ naive T cells. These receptors originate from a human donor in good health. Some libraries in this study had Jurkat cell RNA spiked in.

The chain links TRBV9 to TRBJ1-3, with D unclear. Germline loops: CDR1 SGDLS, CDR2 YYNGEE. There are 15 residues in the CDR3. V gave up 0 bases and J gave up 0 bases, with 7 bases separating them. CDR3 DNA: TGTGCCAGCAGCGTAGGGGGAAACTCTGGAAACACCATATATTTT. Amino acids: CASSVGGNSGNTIYF.

A word on this clonotype: An end of the junction differs from the germline gene, which may be a read error. The V gene is TRBV24-1, the J gene TRBJ2-3; 7 bases line up with TRBD1. CDR3 length: 16 residues. The germline gives CDR1 KGHDR, CDR2 SFDVKD. CDR3 DNA: TGTGCCGCCAGTGATCTAAGAACAGGGGTGGCAGATACGCAGTATTTT. Its translation: CAASDLRTGVADTQYF.

This sequence joins TRBV20-1 and TRBJ1-1, with TRBD1 matching 8 bases. CDR3 size: 14 residues. Looked up from germline, CDR1 is DFQATT and CDR2 is SNEGSKA (reference sequence). J gave up 10 bases and V 0 bases, and 10 bases lay outside the gene matches. CDR3: CSARDWDRPDVAFF. The CDR3 nucleotides are TGCAGTGCTAGAGATTGGGACAGGCCCGATGTAGCTTTCTTT.

The chain couples TRBV7-3 to TRBJ2-3; no clear D. Trimming took 2 bases from V and 4 from J, leaving 16 bases between them. Germline V gene lookup returns CDR1 SGHTA and CDR2 FQGTGA. The CDR3 totals 16 residues. The CDR3 loop is CASSLYAAGFADTQYF. CDR3 bases: TGTGCCAGCAGCTTATATGCCGCAGGTTTCGCAGATACGCAGTATTTT. The whole variable domain, filled in from reference TRBV7-3 and TRBJ2-3, reads GAGVSQTPSNKVTEKGKYVELRCDPISGHTALYWYRQSLGQGPEFLIYFQGTGAADDSGLPNDRFFAVRPEGSVSTLKIQRTERGDSAVYLCASSLYAAGFADTQYFGPGTRLTVL.

V gene TRBV7-9 combines with J gene TRBJ2-1; the D gene could be TRBD1 or TRBD2 (6 bases each). Germline-derived CDR1 and CDR2 are SEHNR and FQNEAQ (reference sequence). The CDR3 contains 16 residues. Trimming took 0 bases from V and 4 from J, leaving 13 bases between them. CDR3 sequence (DNA): TGTGCCAGCAGCTTAGCGGGGGGCGCCCTATACAATGAGCAGTTCTTC. This codes for CASSLAGGALYNEQFF.

The chain is built from TRBV7-2 and TRBJ1-3; unclear D gene. The germline V gene encodes CDR1 SGHTA and CDR2 FQGNSA. The CDR3 is 14 amino acids. Trimming stripped 1 base from V and 2 bases from J, with 6 bases between. The CDR3 region has the DNA TGTGCCAGCAGCTTAGGGGTGGCTGGAAACACCATATATTTT. It specifies CASSLGVAGNTIYF.

This clonotype was counted a few times. The chain has TRBV5-1 and TRBJ1-6; 9 nucleotides align to TRBD1. In germline, CDR1 is SGHRS, CDR2 YFSETQ. CDR3 size: 16 residues. J lost 8 bases, V lost 1 base, and 7 bases had no gene match. The CDR3 loop reads CASSLSPGQGDSPLHF. CDR3 DNA: TGCGCCAGCAGCTTGTCACCGGGACAGGGTGATTCACCCCTCCACTTT.

To note about this clonotype: This sequence may be a read error, since a much larger clone differs from it by one base. The chain has TRBV27 and TRBJ1-5; possible D gene TRBD1, 6 bases. This CDR3 is 16 amino acids long. Germline CDR1 reads MNHEY; CDR2 reads SMNVEV (reference sequence). The V gene lost 3 bases and the J gene lost 0 bases, with 12 bases spanning the gap. The CDR3 loop is CASSFSGQNSNQPQHF. In nucleotides, the CDR3 is TGTGCCAGCAGTTTCTCCGGACAGAATAGCAATCAGCCCCAGCATTTT.

Notes on this clonotype: One junction end does not reproduce the germline sequence, and a read error may be involved. CDR3 sequence: CSARETRGTGELVF. The CDR3 nucleotides read TGCAGTGCTAGAGAGACTCGAGGCACCGGGGAGCTGGTTTTT. The rearrangement uses TRBV20-1 and TRBJ2-2; D is possibly TRBD2 (5 bases). This CDR3 region has 14 residues. Germline V CDR1 and CDR2: DFQATT, SNEGSKA (reference sequence).

This clonotype came up a few times. The chain is built from TRBV25-1 and TRBJ2-7; D unclear. In germline, CDR1 is MGHDK, CDR2 SYGVNS. V was cut by 1 base and J by 2 bases, with 9 bases left in between. The CDR3 consists of 14 residues. The CDR3: CASSELAHPYEQYF. Written as DNA, the CDR3 is TGTGCCAGCAGTGAATTGGCACACCCCTACGAGCAGTACTTC.

Of note for this clonotype: This may be a read error: a much more frequent sequence differs by one nucleotide. The V call is TRBV7-2, the J call TRBJ2-7; D unresolved. This CDR3 region has 14 residues. Germline CDR1 and CDR2: SGHTA and FQGNSA. DNA of the CDR3: TGTGCCAGCAGCTTAGGTTTCGGCATCTACGGGCAGTACTTC. Protein sequence: CASSLGFGIYGQYF. The full variable domain, rest sourced from reference TRBV7-2 and TRBJ2-7, is GAGVSQSPSNKVTEKGKDVELRCDPISGHTALYWYRQSLGQGLEFLIYFQGNSAPDKSGLPSDRFSAERTGGSVSTLTIQRTQQEDSAVYLCASSLGFGIYGQYFGPGTRLTVT.

With respect to this clonotype: The CDR3 does not close with the conserved phenylalanine or tryptophan, likely indicating a read error. The chain couples TRBV2 to TRBJ1-5, with D perhaps matching TRBD1 (5 bases). The CDR3 runs 14 residues. CDR1 is SNHLY and CDR2 is FYNNEI in the germline V gene. CDR3 loop: CASSEAGDYQPQHV. The CDR3 DNA reads TGTGCGAGCAGTGAAGCTGGGGACTATCAGCCCCAGCATGTT.

This clonotype was found many times. The V and J genes are TRBV7-9 and TRBJ1-1; the D gene is possibly TRBD1 (5 bases). The CDR3 spans 15 residues. V gave up 4 bases and J gave up 3 bases, with 15 bases separating them. CDR1 SEHNR and CDR2 FQNEAQ come from the germline V gene (reference sequence). The chain's CDR3 is CASSSPGQGYTEAFF. The CDR3, as DNA: TGTGCCAGCAGCTCCCCAGGCCAGGGTTACACTGAAGCTTTCTTT.

This clonotype appeared many times. This chain uses TRBV7-9 with TRBJ1-4; 8 bases are a match to TRBD1. Per the germline V gene, CDR1 is SEHNR and CDR2 is FQNEAQ (reference sequence). The junction had 11 bases not matched to a gene; V was cut back by 5 bases and J by 0 bases. The CDR3 contains 18 residues. The CDR3 nucleotides are TGTGCCAGCAGCGCGTTAACCGGGACAGGAGCAACTAATGAAAAACTGTTTTTT. As protein: CASSALTGTGATNEKLFF.

This clonotype was counted a few times. One end of the junction does not line up with germline, which may come from a read error. The rearrangement joins TRBV5-3 to TRBJ2-3; tentative D call: TRBD2 (5 bases). TRBV5-3 is an ORF for which the function is uncertain. This CDR3 comprises 16 residues. CDR3 DNA: TGTGCCAGCAGCTTCCGACCGGGAACTTTGGAAGATACGCAGTGTTTT. Translation gives CASSFRPGTLEDTQCF.

The table lists this clonotype with many counts. The chain uses TRBV27 and TRBJ1-1, with D hard to call. The CDR3 extends over 13 amino acids. V shed 9 bases and J shed 3 bases, with 14 bases lying between them. From germline, CDR1 is MNHEY and CDR2 SMNVEV (reference sequence). The CDR3 region is CASKVGGYTEAFF. In nucleotides, the CDR3 is TGTGCCAGTAAGGTGGGCGGATACACTGAAGCTTTCTTT.

In this sample, this clonotype turned up a few times. The gene calls are TRBV6-2 or TRBV6-3 and TRBJ2-7; D could derive from TRBD1 or TRBD2 (5 bases each). There are 15 residues in the CDR3. The ends were cut back, 6 bases at V and 6 bases at J, with 21 bases in the middle. Per germline, CDR1 MNHEY and CDR2 SVGEGT. The CDR3 region has the DNA TGTGCCAGCAGCACGCACACCGGGACGCTCGGCGAGCAGTACTTC. Its protein product is CASSTHTGTLGEQYF.

A few counts support this clonotype. The rearrangement joins TRBV6-2 or TRBV6-3 to TRBJ2-1; 8 bases are shared with TRBD1. V shed 4 bases and J 7 bases; nucleotides not matched to a gene: 6. The CDR3 totals 14 residues. Germline V CDR1 and CDR2: MNHEY, SVGEGT. The CDR3 bases are TGTGCCAGCAGTTCCCCGGACAGGGCGAATGAGCAGTTCTTC. The encoded protein is CASSSPDRANEQFF.

Many counts were recorded for this clonotype. J is TRBJ2-3 and V is TRBV7-9; TRBD1 matches at 9 bases. Germline V gene data show CDR1 as SEHNR and CDR2 as FQNEAQ (reference sequence). The junction had 9 bases not matched to a gene; V was cut back by 5 bases and J by 3 bases. This CDR3 has 16 residues. CDR3 sequence: CASSIVGQGITDTQYF. The CDR3 DNA reads TGTGCCAGCAGCATTGTTGGACAGGGGATTACAGATACGCAGTATTTT. Based on the CDR3 plus reference TRBV7-9 and TRBJ2-3, the full variable domain is DTGVSQNPRHKITKRGQNVTFRCDPISEHNRLYWYRQTLGQGPEFLTYFQNEAQLEKSRLLSDRFSAERPKGSFSTLEIQRTEQGDSAMYLCASSIVGQGITDTQYFGPGTRLTVL.

This clonotype was found many times. This chain links TRBV5-1 with TRBJ2-5; D perhaps matches TRBD1 (6 bases). V was pared by 6 bases and J by 4 bases, with 16 bases between. The CDR3 spans 14 residues. CDR1 SGHRS and CDR2 YFSETQ come from the germline V gene. CDR3 bases: TGCGCCAGCACCACTGGCGTCAGGGGAGAGACCCAGTACTTC. Its protein is CASTTGVRGETQYF.

This clonotype was recorded a few times. J is TRBJ1-2 and V is TRBV27; TRBD1 agrees at 9 bases. This CDR3 comprises 17 residues. After removal of 2 bases from V and 0 bases from J, the junction contained 7 bases not matched to a gene. CDR1 is MNHEY, CDR2 SMNVEV, per germline (reference sequence). CDR3 protein: CASSLTGQGPSNYGYTF. DNA of the CDR3: TGTGCCAGCAGTTTAACGGGACAGGGCCCATCTAACTATGGCTACACCTTC.